This paragraph covers one T cell receptor (beta chain) sequence. Antigen: not known. In the original processing: ImmunoSEQ only sent back junction sequences with no quality scores, so filtering was done differently. Measured with immunoSEQ multiplex PCR; TCRdb has only the in-frame clones, and not every one. The V and J calls and clone size come from that table; D and trimming were worked out from the DNA. The sample has hundreds of thousands of clones; less than 85% are singletons. Looked up from germline, CDR1 is MGHRA and CDR2 is YSYEKL. With 0 bases removed from V and 0 bases from J, the gap between germline ends came to 14 bases. The CDR3 spans 18 residues. This specimen belongs to a study of shared clonotypes between healthy human individuals. Background on the study: Three plates each covered CD4 naive and memory; CD8 naive two, CD8 memory one.

Broader study findings: Naive subsets tended to show greater estimated richness than memory subsets. Naive CD4 clonotypes overlapped across several donors at about 5.3%.

The sequenced material came from memory CD4+ T cells sorted from blood. The subset was: CD45RA-negative fraction. This chain joins TRBV4-1 and TRBJ1-4; a possible D gene is TRBD1 (6 bases). This TCR was sampled from a woman in her 30s in good health. The CDR3 here is CASSQEPDSGTTNEKLFF. The CDR3 bases are TGCGCCAGCAGCCAAGAGCCGGACAGCGGAACAACTAATGAAAAACTGTTTTTT.